Presented here are 13 T cell receptor beta chains from one specimen sequenced in a study of blood T cell repertoires in COVID-19. The table came from immunoSEQ multiplex PCR; TCRdb's copy has only in-frame clones and leaves some out. This sample has about 310,000 clones; roughly 86% occur once, and the top ten carry over 8.5%. Sequencing used PBMCs or T cells enriched from blood (not recorded which). All receptors come from a woman younger than 45 who had recovered from COVID-19.

In DNA form, the CDR3 reads TGTGCCAGCAGTTTCAGGGCAGCCGGGGAGCTGTTTTTT. It codes for CASSFRAAGELFF. The rearrangement uses TRBV12-3 or TRBV12-4 and TRBJ2-2; tentatively, D is TRBD1 (5 bases). V lost 3 bases and J 6 bases, leaving 8 bases between the germline ends. The CDR3 totals 13 residues.

The J gene is TRBJ2-1, the V gene TRBV7-2; a possible D gene is TRBD1 (5 bases). The germline gives CDR1 SGHTA, CDR2 FQGNSA. The CDR3 has 15 residues. Trimming removed 5 bases at V and 4 bases at J, with 15 bases between. Here the CDR3 DNA reads TGTGCCAGCAGCACACACGTGACAGCTTACAATGAGCAGTTCTTC. Translating it yields CASSTHVTAYNEQFF.

The chain has TRBV27 and TRBJ2-1; 8 bases fit TRBD1. V shed 4 bases and J 4 bases; nucleotides not matched to a gene: 12. CDR1 MNHEY and CDR2 SMNVEV come from the germline V gene (reference sequence). This CDR3 is 17 amino acids long. CDR3 nucleotides: TGTGCCAGCAGTTCTCAGGGGGCTACATACGCGTACAATGAGCAGTTCTTC. Translating it yields CASSSQGATYAYNEQFF.

The chain has TRBV2 and TRBJ2-1; 11 bases match TRBD2. Trimming at V came to 7 bases and at J to 5 bases, leaving 7 bases not matched to a gene. The CDR3 is 15 amino acids. CDR1 is SNHLY and CDR2 is FYNNEI in the germline V gene. The DNA for the CDR3 is TGTGCCAGCATGAGGGGGACTAGCGGACACAATGAGCAGTTCTTC. It translates to CASMRGTSGHNEQFF.

CDR3 DNA: TGTGCCATCAGGACAGTGAACACTGAAGCTTTCTTT. Translated: CAIRTVNTEAFF. V gene TRBV10-3 combines with J gene TRBJ1-1, with TRBD1 as a possible D gene (5 bases). Trimming removed 6 bases at V and 0 bases at J, with 5 bases between. Germline CDR1 ENHRY, CDR2 SYGVKD. The CDR3 loop spans 12 amino acids.

V gene TRBV27 combines with J gene TRBJ2-1; 8 nucleotides align to TRBD1. This CDR3 is built from 14 residues. Per germline, CDR1 MNHEY and CDR2 SMNVEV (reference sequence). The junction had 14 bases not matched to a gene; V was cut back by 3 bases and J by 16 bases. This chain's CDR3 is CASSFTADRGQDFF. CDR3 coding DNA: TGTGCCAGCAGTTTTACGGCTGACAGGGGTCAAGACTTCTTC.

The V and J genes are TRBV29-1 and TRBJ2-7; D might be TRBD2 (5 bases). Germline V gene sequence: CDR1 SQVTM, CDR2 ANQGSEA. This CDR3 has 12 amino acids. V was clipped by 5 bases and J by 7 bases, with 15 bases between them. CDR3 sequence: CSVLYRTFEQYF. The CDR3 nucleotides read TGCAGCGTTTTATACCGGACTTTTGAGCAGTACTTC.

The rearrangement links TRBV10-2 to TRBJ1-2; 7 bases map to TRBD1. Looked up from germline, CDR1 is WSHSY and CDR2 is SAAADI. V was pared by 8 bases and J by 8 bases, with 17 bases of the junction left unmatched. The CDR3 is 15 residues long. DNA of the CDR3: TGCGCCAGCTCACGAACAATGAGCGGACAGGCGGGCTACACCTTC. It encodes CASSRTMSGQAGYTF.

In the case of this clone: Other DNA sequences in this specimen translate into the identical CDR3. V gene TRBV6-5 combines with J gene TRBJ1-1; D remains ambiguous. This CDR3 region has 15 residues. V gave up 3 bases and J gave up 0 bases, with 11 bases separating them. The germline V gene encodes CDR1 MNHEY and CDR2 SVGAGI. CDR3 loop: CASSYAGNMNTEAFF. The CDR3 bases are TGTGCCAGCAGTTATGCGGGAAACATGAACACTGAAGCTTTCTTT.

The CDR3: CASRDRGMIEAFF. The DNA of the CDR3 is TGTGCCAGCAGGGACAGGGGTATGATTGAAGCTTTCTTT. This sequence joins TRBV28 and TRBJ1-1; the match to TRBD1 covers 9 bases. This CDR3 has 13 residues. The germline V gene has CDR1 MDHEN and CDR2 SYDVKM. V lost 6 bases and J lost 7; bases outside the gene matches: 6.

This clone occurred a few times. Mismatch with germline at one junction end may stem from a read error. J is TRBJ2-1 and V is TRBV7-7, with 10 bases identical to TRBD2. The CDR3 is 15 amino acids. The germline gives CDR1 SSHAT, CDR2 FNYEAQ (reference sequence). CDR3 in DNA: TGTGCTAGCAGCTTAGAACTAGCGGGATACAATGAGCAGTTCTTC. Residues: CASSLELAGYNEQFF.

The chain has TRBV10-2 and TRBJ1-2; weak D call: TRBD1 (5 bases). Germline loops: CDR1 WSHSY, CDR2 SAAADI. The CDR3 loop spans 14 amino acids. V was trimmed by 6 bases and J by 0 bases, leaving 11 bases between them. The CDR3 DNA sequence: TGCGCCAGCAGAAGACAGATCCCTAACTATGGCTACACCTTC. The encoded protein is CASRRQIPNYGYTF.

The chain recombines TRBV5-1 with TRBJ2-1; D is possibly TRBD2 (6 bases). CDR1 is SGHRS and CDR2 is YFSETQ in the germline V gene. This CDR3 is 17 amino acids long. V dropped 0 bases and J dropped 2 bases, with 15 bases sitting between them. Here the CDR3 reads CASSLVSGENPYNEQFF. As DNA, the CDR3 is TGCGCCAGCAGCTTGGTTTCGGGGGAGAACCCCTACAATGAGCAGTTCTTC.